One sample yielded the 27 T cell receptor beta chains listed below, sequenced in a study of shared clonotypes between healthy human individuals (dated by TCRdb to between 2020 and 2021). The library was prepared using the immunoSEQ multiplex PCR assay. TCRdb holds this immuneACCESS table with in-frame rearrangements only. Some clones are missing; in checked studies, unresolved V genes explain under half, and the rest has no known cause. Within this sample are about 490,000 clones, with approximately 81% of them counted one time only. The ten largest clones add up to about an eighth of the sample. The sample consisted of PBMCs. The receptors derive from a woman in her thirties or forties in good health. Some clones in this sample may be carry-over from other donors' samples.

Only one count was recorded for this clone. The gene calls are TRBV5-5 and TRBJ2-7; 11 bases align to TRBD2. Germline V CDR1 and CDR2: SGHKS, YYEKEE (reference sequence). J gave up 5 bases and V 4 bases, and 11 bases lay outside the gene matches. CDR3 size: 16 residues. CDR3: CASSLGLAANGDEQYF. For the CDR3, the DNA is TGTGCCAGCAGCCTGGGACTAGCGGCTAACGGGGACGAGCAGTACTTC.

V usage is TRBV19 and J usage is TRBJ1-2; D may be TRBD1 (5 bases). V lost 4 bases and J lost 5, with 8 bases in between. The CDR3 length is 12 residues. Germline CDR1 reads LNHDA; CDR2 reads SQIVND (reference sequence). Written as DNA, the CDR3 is TGTGCCAGTAGTACAGGGAAATATGGCTACACCTTC. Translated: CASSTGKYGYTF.

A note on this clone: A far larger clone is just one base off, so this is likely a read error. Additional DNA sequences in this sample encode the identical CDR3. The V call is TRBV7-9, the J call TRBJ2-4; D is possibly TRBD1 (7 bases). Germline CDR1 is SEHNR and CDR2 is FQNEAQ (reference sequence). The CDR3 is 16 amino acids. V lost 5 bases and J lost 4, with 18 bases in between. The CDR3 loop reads CASSQAGQLAKNIQYF. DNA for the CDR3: TGTGCCAGCAGCCAGGCGGGACAGCTAGCAAAAAACATTCAGTACTTC.

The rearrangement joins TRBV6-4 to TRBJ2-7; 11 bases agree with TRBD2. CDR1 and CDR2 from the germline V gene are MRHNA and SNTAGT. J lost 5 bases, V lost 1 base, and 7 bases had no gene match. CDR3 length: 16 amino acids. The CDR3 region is CASSDCTSGSSHEQYF. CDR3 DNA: TGTGCCAGCAGTGACTGCACTAGCGGGAGTTCCCACGAGCAGTACTTC.

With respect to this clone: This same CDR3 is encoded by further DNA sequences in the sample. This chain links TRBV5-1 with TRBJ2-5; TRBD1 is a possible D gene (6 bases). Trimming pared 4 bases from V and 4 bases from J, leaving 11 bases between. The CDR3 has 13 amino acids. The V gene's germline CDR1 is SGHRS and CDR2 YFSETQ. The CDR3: CASSPGQGETQYF. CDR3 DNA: TGCGCCAGCAGCCCGGGACAAGGAGAGACCCAGTACTTC.

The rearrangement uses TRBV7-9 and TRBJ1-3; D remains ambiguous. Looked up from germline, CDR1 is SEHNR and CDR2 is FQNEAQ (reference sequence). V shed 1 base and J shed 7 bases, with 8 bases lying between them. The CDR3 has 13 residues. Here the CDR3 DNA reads TGTGCCAGCAGCTTAGGAAGTAGCAACACCATATATTTT. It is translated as CASSLGSSNTIYF.

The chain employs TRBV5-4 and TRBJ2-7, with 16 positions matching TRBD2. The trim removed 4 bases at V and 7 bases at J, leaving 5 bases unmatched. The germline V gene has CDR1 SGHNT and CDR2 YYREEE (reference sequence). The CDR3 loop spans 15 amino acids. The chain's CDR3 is CASSTGLAGGREQYF. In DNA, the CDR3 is TGTGCCAGCAGCACGGGACTAGCGGGAGGGAGGGAGCAGTACTTC.

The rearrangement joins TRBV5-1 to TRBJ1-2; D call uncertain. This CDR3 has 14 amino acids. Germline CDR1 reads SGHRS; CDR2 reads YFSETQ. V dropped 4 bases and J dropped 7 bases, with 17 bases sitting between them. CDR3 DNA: TGCGCCAGCAGCGAGTGGAATGACTCGGGTGGCTACACCTTC. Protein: CASSEWNDSGGYTF.

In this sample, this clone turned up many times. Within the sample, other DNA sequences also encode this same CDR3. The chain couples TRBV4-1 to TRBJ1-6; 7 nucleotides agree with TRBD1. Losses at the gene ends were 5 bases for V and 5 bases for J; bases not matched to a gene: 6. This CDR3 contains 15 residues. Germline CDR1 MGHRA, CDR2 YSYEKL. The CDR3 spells CASSFDREDNSPLHF. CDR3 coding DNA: TGCGCCAGCAGCTTCGACAGGGAAGATAATTCACCCCTCCACTTT.

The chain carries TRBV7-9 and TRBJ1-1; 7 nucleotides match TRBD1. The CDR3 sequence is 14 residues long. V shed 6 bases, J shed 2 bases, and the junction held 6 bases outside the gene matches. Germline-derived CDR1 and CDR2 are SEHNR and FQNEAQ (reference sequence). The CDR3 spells CASRIQGSNTEAFF. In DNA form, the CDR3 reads TGTGCCAGCAGAATACAGGGGTCCAACACTGAAGCTTTCTTT.

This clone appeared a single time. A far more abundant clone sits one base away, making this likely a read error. The CDR3 loop is CASSPLGQGGNTEASF. CDR3 sequence (DNA): TGCGCCAGCAGCCCCTTAGGGCAGGGAGGTAACACTGAAGCTTCCTTT. The chain combines TRBV4-1 with TRBJ1-1; weak D call: TRBD1 (5 bases). The CDR3 spans 16 residues. Germline assignment: CDR1 MGHRA and CDR2 YSYEKL.

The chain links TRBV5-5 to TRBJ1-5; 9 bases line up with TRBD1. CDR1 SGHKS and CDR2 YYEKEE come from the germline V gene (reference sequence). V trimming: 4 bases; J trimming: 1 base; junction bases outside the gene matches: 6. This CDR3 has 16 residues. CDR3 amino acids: CASSQGDRVSNQPQHF. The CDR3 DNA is TGTGCCAGCAGCCAAGGGGACAGGGTGAGCAATCAGCCCCAGCATTTT.

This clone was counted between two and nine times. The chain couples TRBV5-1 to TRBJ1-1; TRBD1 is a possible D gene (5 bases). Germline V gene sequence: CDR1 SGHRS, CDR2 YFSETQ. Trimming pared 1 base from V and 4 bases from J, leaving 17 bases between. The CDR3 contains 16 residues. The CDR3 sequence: CASSLNGQGSGTEAFF. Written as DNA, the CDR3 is TGCGCCAGCAGCTTGAACGGGCAGGGATCGGGCACTGAAGCTTTCTTT.

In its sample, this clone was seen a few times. CDR3 sequence: CASSLTGTDNNEQFF. CDR3 bases: TGTGCCAGCAGTCTTACCGGGACAGACAACAATGAGCAGTTCTTC. The rearrangement joins TRBV6-4 to TRBJ2-1, with 7 bases aligning to TRBD1. This CDR3 is built from 15 residues. With 5 bases clipped from V and 5 bases from J, the junction kept 9 bases outside the gene matches. Germline CDR1 reads MRHNA; CDR2 reads SNTAGT.

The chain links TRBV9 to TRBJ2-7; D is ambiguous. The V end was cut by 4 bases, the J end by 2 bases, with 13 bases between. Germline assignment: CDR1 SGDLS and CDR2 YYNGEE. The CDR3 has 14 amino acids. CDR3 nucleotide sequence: TGTGCCAGCAGCCCCCAGGTTCATCCCTACGAGCAGTACTTC. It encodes CASSPQVHPYEQYF.

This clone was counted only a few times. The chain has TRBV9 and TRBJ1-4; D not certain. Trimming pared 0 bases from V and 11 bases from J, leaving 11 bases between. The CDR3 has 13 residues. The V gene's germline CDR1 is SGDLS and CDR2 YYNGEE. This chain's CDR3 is CASSVDPLGKLFF. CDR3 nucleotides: TGTGCCAGCAGCGTAGACCCCTTGGGGAAACTGTTTTTT.

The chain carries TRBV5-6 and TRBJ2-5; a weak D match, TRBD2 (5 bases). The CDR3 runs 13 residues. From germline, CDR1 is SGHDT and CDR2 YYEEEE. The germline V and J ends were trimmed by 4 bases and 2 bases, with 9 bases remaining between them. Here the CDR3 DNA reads TGTGCCAGCAGCCAGACTAATCAAGAGACCCAGTACTTC. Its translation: CASSQTNQETQYF.

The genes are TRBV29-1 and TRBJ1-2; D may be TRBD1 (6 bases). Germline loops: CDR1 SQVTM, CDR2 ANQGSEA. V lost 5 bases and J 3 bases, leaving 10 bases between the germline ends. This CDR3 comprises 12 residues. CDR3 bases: TGCAGCGTTTGGGGGGCAGACTATGGCTACACCTTC. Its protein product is CSVWGADYGYTF. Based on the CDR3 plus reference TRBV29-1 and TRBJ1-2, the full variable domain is SAVISQKPSRDICQRGTSLTIQCQVDSQVTMMFWYRQQPGQSLTLIATANQGSEATYESGFVIDKFPISRPNLTFSTLTVSNMSPEDSSIYLCSVWGADYGYTFGSGTRLTVV.

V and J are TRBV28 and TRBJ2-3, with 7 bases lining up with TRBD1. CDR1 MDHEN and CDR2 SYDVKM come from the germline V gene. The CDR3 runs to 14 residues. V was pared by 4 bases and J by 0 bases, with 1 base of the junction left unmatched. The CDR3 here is CASSSGQSTDTQYF. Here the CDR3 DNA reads TGTGCCAGCAGTTCGGGACAGAGCACAGATACGCAGTATTTT.

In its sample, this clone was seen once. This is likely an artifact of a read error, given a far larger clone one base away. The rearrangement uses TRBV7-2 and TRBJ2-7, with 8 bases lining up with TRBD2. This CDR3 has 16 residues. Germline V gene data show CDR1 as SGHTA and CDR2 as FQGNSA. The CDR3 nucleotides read TGTGCCAGCAGCCCCCGGGGGGGCGGGAGGACCTACAAGCAGTACTTC. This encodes CASSPRGGGRTYKQYF. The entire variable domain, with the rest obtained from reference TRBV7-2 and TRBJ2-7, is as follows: GAGVSQSPSNKVTEKGKDVELRCDPISGHTALYWYRQSLGQGLEFLIYFQGNSAPDKSGLPSDRFSAERTGGSVSTLTIQRTQQEDSAVYLCASSPRGGGRTYKQYFGPGTRLTVT.

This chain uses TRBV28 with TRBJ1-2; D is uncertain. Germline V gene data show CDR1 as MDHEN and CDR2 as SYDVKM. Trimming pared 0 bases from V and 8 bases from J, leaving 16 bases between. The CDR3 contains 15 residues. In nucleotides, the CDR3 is TGTGCCAGCAGTTTATGGGGCAACGACGGCGGAGGCTACACCTTC. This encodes CASSLWGNDGGGYTF.

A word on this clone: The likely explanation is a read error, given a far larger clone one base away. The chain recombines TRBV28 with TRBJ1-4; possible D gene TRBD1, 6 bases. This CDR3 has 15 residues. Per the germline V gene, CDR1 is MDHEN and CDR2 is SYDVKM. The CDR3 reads CASSSPTGANERLFF. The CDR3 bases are TGTGCCAGCAGTTCCCCGACAGGTGCAAATGAAAGACTGTTTTTT. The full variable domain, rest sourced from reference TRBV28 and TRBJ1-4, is DVKVTQSSRYLVKRTGEKVFLECVQDMDHENMFWYRQDPGLGLRLIYFSYDVKMKEKGDIPEGYSVSREKKERFSLILESASTNQTSMYLCASSSPTGANERLFFGSGTQLSVL.

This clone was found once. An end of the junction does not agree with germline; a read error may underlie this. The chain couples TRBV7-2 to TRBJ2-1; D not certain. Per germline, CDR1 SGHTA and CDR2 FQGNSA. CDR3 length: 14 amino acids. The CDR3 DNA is TGTGCCAGCAGTTTAGGGCAATCCTACAATGAGCAGTTCTTC. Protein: CASSLGQSYNEQFF.

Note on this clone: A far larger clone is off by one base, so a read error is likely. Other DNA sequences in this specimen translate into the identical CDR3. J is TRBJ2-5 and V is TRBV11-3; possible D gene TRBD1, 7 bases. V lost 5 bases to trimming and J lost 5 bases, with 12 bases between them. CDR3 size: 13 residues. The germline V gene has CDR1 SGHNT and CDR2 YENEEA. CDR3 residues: CASSRQGGETQYF. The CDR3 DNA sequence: TGTGCCAGCAGCAGACAGGGAGGCGAGACCCAGTACTTC. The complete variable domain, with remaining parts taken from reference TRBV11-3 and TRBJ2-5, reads EAGVVQSPRYKIIEKKQPVAFWCNPISGHNTLYWYLQNLGQGPELLIRYENEEAVDDSQLPKDRFSAERLKGVDSTLKIQPAELGDSAVYLCASSRQGGETQYFGPGTRLLVL.

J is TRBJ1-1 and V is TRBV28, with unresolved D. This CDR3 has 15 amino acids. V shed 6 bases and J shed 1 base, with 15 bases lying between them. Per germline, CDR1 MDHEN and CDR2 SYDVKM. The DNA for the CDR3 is TGTGCCAGCAGCCCCCCGAACAGCCCGAACACTGAAGCTTTCTTT. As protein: CASSPPNSPNTEAFF.

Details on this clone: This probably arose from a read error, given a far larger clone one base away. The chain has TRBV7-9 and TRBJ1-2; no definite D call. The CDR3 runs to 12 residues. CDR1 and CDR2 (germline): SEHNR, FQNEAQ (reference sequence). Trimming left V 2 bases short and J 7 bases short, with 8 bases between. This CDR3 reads CASSLLSCGYTF. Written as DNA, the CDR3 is TGTGCCAGCAGCTTATTATCCTGTGGCTACACCTTC.

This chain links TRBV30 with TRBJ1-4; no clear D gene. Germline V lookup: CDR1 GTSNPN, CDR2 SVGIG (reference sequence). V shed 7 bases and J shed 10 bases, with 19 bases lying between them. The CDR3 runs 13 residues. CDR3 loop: CASRWAPDVKLFF. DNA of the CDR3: TGTGCCTCTAGATGGGCCCCAGATGTAAAACTGTTTTTT.